This T cell receptor beta chain was identified during a study of a mutant IDH1 vaccine in newly diagnosed glioma (dated by TCRdb to 2020 to 2022). Regarding the research as a whole: Vaccination was initiated 4-6 weeks after radiotherapy alone, or concurrently with temozolomide cycles in the chemotherapy-containing groups. Before enrollment, most patients had been given radiochemotherapy with temozolomide as standard therapy, while the rest had received either radiotherapy alone or temozolomide alone. Of the 25 to 35 treated patients, roughly 60% were male and around 40% were female, and a mean age of approximately 40 years was recorded. Visit V12 was the week-35 safety follow-up and visit V13 was the week-47 end of study. Longitudinal TCRB deep sequencing was performed for fewer than 30 treated patients wherever samples were available for exploratory analyses. Six visits were used for peripheral blood collection: V03 (baseline), V05, V07, V10, V12 and V13. Study-level results and caveats: Pseudoprogression appeared unrelated to alterations in the top peripheral T cell clonotypes detected by TCRB sequencing. Immune responses induced by the vaccine were seen in more than 85% of patients across multiple MHC alleles. Selection of PBMC samples for TCRB deep sequencing was based on availability. It was noted by the authors that analyses of patient blood samples could not be reproduced owing to sample limitations.

Libraries came from the immunoSEQ multiplex PCR assay. Rearranged TCR beta chain sequences were amplified using the hsTCRB Kit according to the manufacturer's protocol. An Illumina MiSeq was used to sequence the TCRB libraries. Concerning the study's data processing: The kit vendor's proprietary platform handled demultiplexing, trimming and gene mapping. This immuneACCESS table, as held by TCRdb, lists in-frame sequences with V and J called but not all clones. Of the missing ones, under half trace to an unresolved V gene in checked studies; the others have no known cause. V and J calls and clone size follow that table, whereas D and trimming were derived from the DNA. The sample table shows approximately 56,000 clones, and roughly 75% are seen once. The ten largest clones capture approximately 5.3% of the sample. As concerns this clone: The specificity of this receptor is unknown. The sample holds no much larger clone one base away, and base qualities are not on file.

The CDR3 covers 13 residues, taking in both the cysteine and the phenylalanine. Solely the CDR3 DNA is kept, with 39 bases framed from the first base. Trimming takes 5 bases from V and 0 bases from J, and the germline ends sit 8 bases apart. According to the germline V gene (reference sequence), CDR1 reads LNHDA and CDR2 reads SQIVND. The time point label for this specimen denotes: week 47, end of study. Every vaccine dose consisted of 300 ug of a 20-mer mutant IDH1 peptide in Montanide, administered subcutaneously together with topical imiquimod. Across visits V03 through V10, patients got a total of eight vaccinations, given in weeks 1, 3, 5, 7, 11, 15, 19 and 23. The donors had newly diagnosed IDH1-mutant astrocytomas of WHO grade 3 or 4 that showed loss of nuclear ATRX. The samples were drawn from NOA16, a multicentre, single-arm, open-label phase I trial in Germany that tested a mutant IDH1 peptide vaccine in humans for the first time. The DNeasy Blood and Tissue Kit was used to extract genomic DNA from EDTA blood for TCRB sequencing.

The chain was built from TRBV19 and TRBJ2-7; there is no confident call for the D gene. The sequence was collected from a man aged 50-60 years with glioma. The source material was PBMCs, sampled from a glioma patient whose treatment included an IDH1 peptide vaccine. In nucleotides, the sequence is TGTGCCAGTAGTCCCCTTAGCTCCTACGAGCAGTACTTC. Its protein reads: CASSPLSSYEQYF.